This T cell receptor beta chain was recorded in a study of blood T cell repertoires in COVID-19 (TCRdb year 2020). As for the study more broadly: Samples covering the acute and convalescent phases of COVID-19 were provided by collaborators in the United States, Italy and Spain. The repertoires were released in a freely available public database intended as a resource for research on the immune response to SARS-CoV-2. The dataset comprised deeply sampled blood TCRbeta repertoires from subjects exposed to, actively infected with, or recovered from COVID-19. The material from the prospective study consisted of cDNA or gDNA derived from T cells, B-cell-depleted T cells, or PBMCs. The sample metadata nearly always contained a de-identified subject ID, COVID-19 status, age in years and sex. The samples were drawn from the first 160 participants of the ongoing ImmuneRACE study and from 950 to 1,500 subjects provided by 6 global collaborators. HLA class I and class II types, where available, came from metadata supplied by the sample provider rather than from assay-based typing. General findings and caveats noted by the study authors: Clinical and demographic metadata were provided uncurated, with the amount varying by source and participant.

TCRbeta CDR3 regions were amplified from genomic DNA using the immunoSEQ Assay, a bias-controlled multiplex PCR. The study's processing was this. Within the assay, amplification of reference gene primers was used to estimate how many nucleated cells each sample contained. To quantify the absolute abundance of each unique TCRbeta CDR3 rearrangement, sequence reads were collapsed and filtered. For each sample, productive Simpson clonality was calculated as the square root of Simpson's diversity index over productive rearrangements. TCRdb holds this immuneACCESS table with in-frame rearrangements only. Some clones are missing; in checked studies, unresolved V genes explain under half, and the rest has no known cause. The DNA gave D and trimming, while V, J and clone size come from that table. For this sample there are 200,000 or so clones; around 86% appear just once. The top ten clones comprise around 6.5% of the sample.

This clone has a single count. Its antigen has not been determined. Base qualities are missing; no much larger clone stands one base away. V is clipped by 1 base and J by 3 bases, and the sequence between their germline boundaries is 10 bases long. Measured from the cysteine to the phenylalanine, the CDR3 is 15 residues long. The retained sequence is limited to the CDR3, 45 bases, with the frame set at the first base. From a lookup of the germline V gene, CDR1 and CDR2 are SGHVS and FQNEAQ. Samples from volunteer blood donors who had recovered from COVID-19 were contributed by a second Seattle source. Each collaborating institution followed its own protocols to collect whole blood in K2EDTA tubes. Collaborator samples were shipped for TCRbeta analysis as frozen whole blood, isolated PBMCs, or DNA extracted from either sample type.

The TCR comes from a man aged 60 to 75 who had recovered from COVID-19. The sample was peripheral blood. Recombination connected TRBV7-8 to TRBJ1-5; too little of a D gene remains to name it. The DNA reads TGTGCCAGCAGCTTAGGGGAGGGTGACAATCAGCCCCAGCATTTT. This translates into CASSLGEGDNQPQHF.